These T cell receptor beta chains were read from a single sample in a study of beta chain features in type 1 diabetes. Assay: immunoSEQ multiplex PCR; the TCRdb copy retains only in-frame clones and omits some. This table has about 230,000 clones, over 8.5% appearing once. The material sequenced was naive CD4+ T cells from blood. All receptors come from a woman in her late teens or twenties in good health. The CDR3 runs from the conserved cysteine through the conserved F or W. The D gene is left open where the match is weak. Clone size is shown for a subset of rows, as once, few, many or a class of expanded clone.

v_call: TRBV27
j_call: TRBJ2-1
cdr3_length: 16
d_call: .
clone_size: few
cdr3_nt: TGTGCCAGCACCTCGGTTGGAGGGGGCGGAGGCGATGAGCAGTTCTTC
cdr3_aa: CASTSVGGGGGDEQFF

v_call: TRBV5-4
j_call: TRBJ2-1
cdr3_length: 14
d_call: .
clone_size: .
cdr3_nt: TGTGCCACAGCGCCTTTTTCTGCCAGGGGTGAGCAGTTCTTC
cdr3_aa: CATAPFSARGEQFF

v_call: TRBV6-5
j_call: TRBJ2-1
cdr3_length: 14
d_call: .
clone_size: few
cdr3_nt: TGTGCCAGCAGTTACTCACTAGCTAACAATGAGCAGTTCTTC
cdr3_aa: CASSYSLANNEQFF

v_call: TRBV6-1
j_call: TRBJ2-2
cdr3_length: 12
d_call: .
clone_size: once
cdr3_nt: TGTGCGGGGACAACTTACGGCGGGGAGCTGTTTTTT
cdr3_aa: CAGTTYGGELFF

v_call: TRBV5-1
j_call: TRBJ2-5
cdr3_length: 15
d_call: .
clone_size: .
cdr3_nt: TGCGCCAGCAGACCCCGGGTCGTCAGCCAAGAGACCCAGTACTTC
cdr3_aa: CASRPRVVSQETQYF

v_call: TRBV12-5
j_call: TRBJ1-2
cdr3_length: 15
d_call: TRBD1
clone_size: few
cdr3_nt: TGTGCTAGTGGGACCGGGACAGGGAACGGCTATGGCTACACCTTC
cdr3_aa: CASGTGTGNGYGYTF

v_call: TRBV19
j_call: TRBJ1-1
cdr3_length: 14
d_call: TRBD1
clone_size: few
cdr3_nt: TGTGCCAGTAGGCGGGGACAGTCTAACACTGAAGCTTTCTTT
cdr3_aa: CASRRGQSNTEAFF

v_call: TRBV10-3
j_call: TRBJ2-1
cdr3_length: 15
d_call: TRBD2
clone_size: few
cdr3_nt: TGTGCCATCAGGGGACTAGCGGGGGGGTCGAATGAGCAGTTCTTC
cdr3_aa: CAIRGLAGGSNEQFF

v_call: TRBV30
j_call: TRBJ1-2
cdr3_length: 13
d_call: TRBD1
clone_size: .
cdr3_nt: TGTGCCTGGTCGACAGGGATTAACTATGGCTACACCTTC
cdr3_aa: CAWSTGINYGYTF

v_call: TRBV30
j_call: TRBJ2-3
cdr3_length: 21
d_call: TRBD2
clone_size: few
cdr3_nt: TGTGCCTGGAGTGTATTCATCTCTAGCGGGAGTTGGGGACCTAGCACAGATACGCAGTATTTT
cdr3_aa: CAWSVFISSGSWGPSTDTQYF

v_call: TRBV5-1
j_call: TRBJ2-7
cdr3_length: 14
d_call: .
clone_size: few
cdr3_nt: TGCGCCAGCAGCTCCGAGGCGACAGGCGACGAGCAGTACTTC
cdr3_aa: CASSSEATGDEQYF

v_call: TRBV9
j_call: TRBJ2-5
cdr3_length: 14
d_call: .
clone_size: few
cdr3_nt: TGTGCCAGCAGCGTAGACGGTCGCGAAGAGACCCAGTACTTC
cdr3_aa: CASSVDGREETQYF

v_call: TRBV2
j_call: TRBJ2-6
cdr3_length: 16
d_call: TRBD1
clone_size: .
cdr3_nt: TGTGCCAGCATCCCGGACAGGGAGGCTGGGGCCAACGTCCTGACTTTC
cdr3_aa: CASIPDREAGANVLTF

v_call: TRBV5-4
j_call: TRBJ1-2
cdr3_length: 14
d_call: TRBD1
clone_size: many
cdr3_nt: TGTGCCAGCAGACGACCGGGACAGGAGGTTGGCTACACCTTC
cdr3_aa: CASRRPGQEVGYTF

v_call: TRBV5-4
j_call: TRBJ1-2
cdr3_length: 14
d_call: .
clone_size: .
cdr3_nt: TGTGCCAGCAGCTTGAAGGGGGTGGAAAATGGCTACACCTTC
cdr3_aa: CASSLKGVENGYTF

v_call: TRBV6-7
j_call: TRBJ2-3
cdr3_length: 13
d_call: .
clone_size: .
cdr3_nt: TGTGCCAGCAGTTACCGGAGAGCAGATACGCAGTATTTT
cdr3_aa: CASSYRRADTQYF

v_call: TRBV18
j_call: TRBJ2-2
cdr3_length: 14
d_call: .
clone_size: few
cdr3_nt: TGTGCCAGCTCACCCTTAGATAACGCCGGGGAGCTGTTTTTT
cdr3_aa: CASSPLDNAGELFF

v_call: TRBV11-2
j_call: TRBJ2-5
cdr3_length: 15
d_call: .
clone_size: .
cdr3_nt: TGTGCCAGCAGCTTAGGGACAGGGAGGGAAGAGACCCAGTACTTC
cdr3_aa: CASSLGTGREETQYF

v_call: TRBV5-4
j_call: TRBJ2-3
cdr3_length: 14
d_call: TRBD1
clone_size: few
cdr3_nt: TGTGCCAGCAGCCGGACAGGGGTCCTAGATACGCAGTATTTT
cdr3_aa: CASSRTGVLDTQYF

v_call: TRBV30
j_call: TRBJ1-2
cdr3_length: 12
d_call: TRBD1
clone_size: .
cdr3_nt: TGTGCCTCCCTCAGGGGGTTTTATGGCTACACCTTC
cdr3_aa: CASLRGFYGYTF

v_call: TRBV5-6
j_call: TRBJ2-7
cdr3_length: 15
d_call: TRBD2
clone_size: .
cdr3_nt: TGTGCCAGCAATTCAAGGCTAGCGGGTTCCTACGAGCAGTACTTC
cdr3_aa: CASNSRLAGSYEQYF

v_call: TRBV9
j_call: TRBJ2-1
cdr3_length: 16
d_call: TRBD2
clone_size: .
cdr3_nt: TGTGCCAGCAGCTTCGGAAGCGGGAGAGTCGGCAATGAGCAGTTCTTC
cdr3_aa: CASSFGSGRVGNEQFF

v_call: TRBV6-1
j_call: TRBJ2-7
cdr3_length: 15
d_call: TRBD2
clone_size: few
cdr3_nt: TGTGCCAGCAGGGATGCGGGAGGAGGTCTTAACGAGCAGTACTTC
cdr3_aa: CASRDAGGGLNEQYF

v_call: TRBV6-5
j_call: TRBJ1-1
cdr3_length: 14
d_call: TRBD1
clone_size: few
cdr3_nt: TGTGCCAGCAACCTTGGGACAGGGGGCACTGAAGCTTTCTTT
cdr3_aa: CASNLGTGGTEAFF

v_call: TRBV30
j_call: TRBJ1-2
cdr3_length: 14
d_call: .
clone_size: .
cdr3_nt: TGTGCCTGGAGTCCAGACAGTACGGACTATGGCTACACCTTC
cdr3_aa: CAWSPDSTDYGYTF

v_call: TRBV19
j_call: TRBJ2-1
cdr3_length: 14
d_call: TRBD2
clone_size: .
cdr3_nt: TGTGCCAGTAGTGCACTAGCGGGAGAGGCTGAGCAGTTCTTC
cdr3_aa: CASSALAGEAEQFF